This entry lists 32 T cell receptor beta chains sequenced from one sample in a study of blood T cell repertoires in COVID-19. Clones were sequenced by immunoSEQ multiplex PCR, and TCRdb holds only the in-frame ones, with some missing. The sample has a few hundred thousand clones, 70% to 90% seen once. The sample was peripheral blood. Receptors were obtained from a woman in her 30s who had recovered from COVID-19.

The rearrangement uses TRBV4-1 and TRBJ2-1; 8 positions agree with TRBD1. V lost 4 bases, J lost 6 bases, and 8 bases stayed unmatched. This CDR3 has 15 residues. The germline V gene encodes CDR1 MGHRA and CDR2 YSYEKL. CDR3 sequence reads: CASSPQGALINEQFF. The DNA of the CDR3 is TGCGCCAGCAGCCCCCAGGGGGCGCTTATCAATGAGCAGTTCTTC.

V and J are TRBV3-1 (or the pseudogene TRBV3-2) and TRBJ1-2; possible D gene TRBD1, 5 bases. The V end lost 4 bases, the J end lost 5 bases, and 17 bases lay between the germline ends. Germline CDR1 is LGHDT and CDR2 is YNNKEL (reference sequence). The length of the CDR3 is 15 residues. The CDR3 nucleotides read TGTGCCAGCAGCCGCGGGACTACTGCGGGTTATGGCTACACCTTC. Protein sequence: CASSRGTTAGYGYTF.

This clone was detected only once. CDR3 region: CASSKVSREIDTQYF. CDR3 bases: TGTGCCAGCAGCAAAGTTTCGAGGGAGATAGATACGCAGTATTTT. The rearrangement joins TRBV21-1 to TRBJ2-3; TRBD2 is the table's D call and was not checked against the DNA. TRBV21-1 is shown as a pseudogene. The CDR3 covers 15 residues.

The chain employs TRBV28 and TRBJ1-1; possibly TRBD1 for D (6 bases). Trimming stripped 5 bases from V and 0 bases from J, with 13 bases between. Germline V lookup: CDR1 MDHEN, CDR2 SYDVKM. This CDR3 has 15 amino acids. For the CDR3, the DNA is TGTGCCAGCAGTCCATGGACAGCAATGAACACTGAAGCTTTCTTT. Its translation is CASSPWTAMNTEAFF.

This chain uses TRBV27 with TRBJ1-5, with unresolved D. The CDR3 runs 14 residues. The germline CDR1 and CDR2 sequences are MNHEY and SMNVEV (reference sequence). V was pared by 3 bases and J by 3 bases, with 9 bases between. CDR3 loop: CASSLSGLNQPQHF. CDR3 DNA sequence: TGTGCCAGCAGTTTGTCAGGACTCAATCAGCCCCAGCATTTT.

V gene TRBV27 combines with J gene TRBJ1-1; 11 positions match TRBD1. V gave up 7 bases and J gave up 5 bases; unmatched junction bases: 9. The CDR3 is 15 amino acids. Germline V CDR1 and CDR2: MNHEY, SMNVEV (reference sequence). Here the CDR3 reads CASTWTGGGGTEAFF. CDR3 coding DNA: TGTGCCAGCACTTGGACAGGGGGCGGAGGTACTGAAGCTTTCTTT.

In DNA form, the CDR3 reads TGTGCCAGCAGCGTAGGGCTCAACTACGAGCAGTACTTC. Translating gives CASSVGLNYEQYF. The V gene is TRBV9, the J gene TRBJ2-7; D ambiguous. This CDR3 contains 13 residues. In germline, CDR1 is SGDLS, CDR2 YYNGEE. Trimming took 0 bases from V and 3 from J, leaving 7 bases between them. Full variable domain (rest looked up from reference TRBV9 and TRBJ2-7): DSGVTQTPKHLITATGQRVTLRCSPRSGDLSVYWYQQSLDQGLQFLIQYYNGEERAKGNILERFSAQQFPDLHSELNLSSLELGDSALYFCASSVGLNYEQYFGPGTRLTVT.

V gene TRBV7-2 combines with J gene TRBJ1-1; TRBD1 matches 10 bases. Trimming cost V 1 base and J 3 bases; bases outside gene matches: 2. Germline-derived CDR1 and CDR2 are SGHTA and FQGNSA. The length of the CDR3 is 15 residues. CDR3 loop: CASSLVGQGYTEAFF. The DNA for the CDR3 is TGTGCCAGCAGCTTAGTGGGACAGGGGTACACTGAAGCTTTCTTT.

This rearrangement joins TRBV7-2 to TRBJ1-4, with a tentative D call TRBD1 (6 bases). Trimming shortened V by 1 base and J by 0 bases, and 6 bases separated the two germline ends. In germline, CDR1 is SGHTA, CDR2 FQGNSA. The CDR3 contains 15 residues. The CDR3 nucleotides are TGTGCCAGCAGCTTAGACAGGGCAACTAATGAAAAACTGTTTTTT. Translation gives CASSLDRATNEKLFF.

The gene calls are TRBV11-2 and TRBJ2-3; 9 bases match TRBD2. The J segment lost 3 bases and the V segment lost 5 bases, leaving 6 bases of the junction unmatched. CDR3 size: 15 residues. Per the germline V gene, CDR1 is SGHAT and CDR2 is FQNNGV. The CDR3 DNA reads TGTGCCAGCAGCCCGCGGGGGGGCTCTACAGATACGCAGTATTTT. Protein sequence: CASSPRGGSTDTQYF.

This clone has only one observation. The rearrangement links TRBV29-1 to TRBJ2-2; 8 bases line up with TRBD1. CDR1 and CDR2 from the germline V gene are SQVTM and ANQGSEA. V lost 4 bases to trimming and J lost 3 bases; unmatched junction nucleotides: 10. CDR3 length equals 16 residues. The CDR3 spells CSVGGRQGKDTGELFF. The CDR3 region has the DNA TGCAGCGTTGGGGGACGACAGGGGAAGGACACCGGGGAGCTGTTTTTT.

The J gene is TRBJ2-7, the V gene TRBV13, with unresolved D. V shed 0 bases and J shed 0 bases, with 3 bases lying between them. This CDR3 has 13 amino acids. Looked up from germline, CDR1 is PRHDT and CDR2 is FYEKMQ (reference sequence). The DNA of the CDR3 is TGTGCCAGCAGCTTAGGGAGCTCCTACGAGCAGTACTTC. Protein: CASSLGSSYEQYF.

The V and J genes are TRBV19 and TRBJ2-7; perhaps TRBD1 as D (6 bases). Trimming took 6 bases from V and 6 from J, leaving 21 bases between them. The CDR3 loop spans 15 amino acids. CDR1 and CDR2 (germline): LNHDA, SQIVND (reference sequence). The CDR3 region is CASRAGAGGFLEQYF. The CDR3, as DNA: TGTGCCAGTAGGGCAGGGGCAGGTGGTTTTCTCGAGCAGTACTTC.

This sequence joins TRBV9 and TRBJ2-3; D is ambiguous. V dropped 3 bases and J dropped 7 bases, with 9 bases sitting between them. The CDR3 loop spans 12 amino acids. CDR1 is SGDLS and CDR2 is YYNGEE in the germline V gene. The CDR3 DNA sequence: TGTGCCAGCAGCGGGGCAGACAATACGCAGTATTTT. Its translation: CASSGADNTQYF.

The rearrangement joins TRBV27 to TRBJ2-1; possibly TRBD1 for D (6 bases). The CDR3 length is 18 residues. Trimming removed 5 bases at V and 4 bases at J, with 24 bases between. The germline V gene encodes CDR1 MNHEY and CDR2 SMNVEV (reference sequence). The CDR3 nucleotides read TGTGCCAGCAGTGGCATAACAGGGTCCCCCGGACATTACAATGAGCAGTTCTTC. It encodes CASSGITGSPGHYNEQFF.

This clone showed up just once. CDR3 residues: CASSSRDQPQHF. The CDR3 DNA reads TGTGCCAGCAGTTCCCGGGATCAGCCCCAGCATTTT. The V and J genes are TRBV12-3 or TRBV12-4 and TRBJ1-5; no clear D gene. CDR3 length: 12 amino acids. V was pared by 4 bases and J by 5 bases, with 6 bases between.

This clone was counted a single time. The chain joins TRBV7-9 to TRBJ1-1; 9 nucleotides agree with TRBD1. With 5 bases clipped from V and 6 bases from J, the junction kept 10 bases outside the gene matches. Germline V gene data show CDR1 as SEHNR and CDR2 as FQNEAQ (reference sequence). The CDR3 has 15 residues. The CDR3 DNA follows: TGTGCCAGCAGCGCGCGGACAGGGGAAGTACCTGAAGCTTTCTTT. This codes for CASSARTGEVPEAFF.

The J gene is TRBJ2-1, the V gene TRBV6-2 or TRBV6-3; D is undetermined. The V end was cut by 0 bases, the J end by 4 bases, with 10 bases between. The CDR3 is 15 residues long. The germline gives CDR1 MNHEY, CDR2 SVGEGT. The CDR3 sequence: CASSYSDPGYNEQFF. The DNA for the CDR3 is TGTGCCAGCAGTTACTCGGATCCGGGTTACAATGAGCAGTTCTTC.

The genes are TRBV5-4 and TRBJ2-7, with TRBD1 identical over 9 bases. This CDR3 spans 14 amino acids. Germline V gene data show CDR1 as SGHNT and CDR2 as YYREEE (reference sequence). Unmatched junction bases numbered 2, after V lost 2 bases and J lost 2 bases. The CDR3 nucleotides are TGTGCCAGCAGCTTTGGGACAGGGCCCTACGAGCAGTACTTC. Translating it yields CASSFGTGPYEQYF.

CDR3 sequence: CASSSDRVINYGYTF. DNA of the CDR3: TGTGCCAGCAGCTCGGACAGGGTGATAAACTATGGCTACACCTTC. The V gene is TRBV7-9, the J gene TRBJ1-2; 8 bases are a match to TRBD1. With 4 bases clipped from V and 2 bases from J, the junction kept 6 bases outside the gene matches. The CDR3 runs 15 residues. Germline V lookup: CDR1 SEHNR, CDR2 FQNEAQ (reference sequence).

This clone was counted a single time. The rearrangement joins TRBV6-5 to TRBJ2-1; 9 bases agree with TRBD2. The V segment lost 4 bases and the J segment 2 bases; nucleotides outside the gene matches: 6. CDR1 is MNHEY, CDR2 SVGAGI, per germline. The CDR3 is 16 amino acids. The CDR3 DNA is TGTGCCAGCAGTTCAGTTAGCGGGAGAACCTACAATGAGCAGTTCTTC. Its protein product is CASSSVSGRTYNEQFF.

This clone has just a few counts. This chain uses TRBV4-1 with TRBJ2-7, with TRBD2 identical over 8 bases. The ends lost 2 bases at V and 4 bases at J; junction bases unmatched: 10. Per germline, CDR1 MGHRA and CDR2 YSYEKL. The CDR3 has 16 amino acids. CDR3 bases: TGCGCCAGCAGCCAACGCGGGGGGCGCGATCGGTACGAGCAGTACTTC. Translated, it gives CASSQRGGRDRYEQYF.

V and J are TRBV13 and TRBJ1-2; possibly TRBD1 for D (6 bases). The V and J ends lost 2 bases and 4 bases respectively, with 14 bases between them. Germline-derived CDR1 and CDR2 are PRHDT and FYEKMQ (reference sequence). CDR3 size: 15 residues. The chain's CDR3 is CASSLQQGYGYGYTF. In DNA form, the CDR3 reads TGTGCCAGCAGCTTACAACAGGGTTACGGCTATGGCTACACCTTC.

This clone has only one observation. The genes are TRBV29-1 and TRBJ2-7; D possibly corresponds to TRBD2 (6 bases). The germline gives CDR1 SQVTM, CDR2 ANQGSEA. This CDR3 is 11 amino acids long. The germline V and J ends were trimmed by 7 bases and 10 bases, with 17 bases remaining between them. Here the CDR3 reads CSAGRPDHQYF. CDR3 nucleotide sequence: TGCAGCGCTGGGAGGCCGGATCATCAGTACTTC.

This chain joins TRBV15 and TRBJ1-5; the D gene is possibly TRBD1 (6 bases). V was clipped by 3 bases and J by 4 bases, with 10 bases between them. This CDR3 contains 14 residues. Looked up from germline, CDR1 is LNHNV and CDR2 is YYDKDF (reference sequence). As DNA, the CDR3 is TGTGCCACCAGCAGCACCACAGGGAATCAGCCCCAGCATTTT. This encodes CATSSTTGNQPQHF.

A single count supports this clone. The V call is TRBV19, the J call TRBJ2-7; D unclear. Germline assignment: CDR1 LNHDA and CDR2 SQIVND (reference sequence). The CDR3 totals 15 residues. Deletions cut 3 bases from V and 5 bases from J, with 17 bases between. The CDR3 sequence: CASSINQGEVNEQYF. In DNA form, the CDR3 reads TGTGCCAGTAGTATCAACCAAGGTGAGGTCAACGAGCAGTACTTC.

The chain is built from TRBV19 and TRBJ1-2; TRBD1 matches at 7 bases. The V gene's germline CDR1 is LNHDA and CDR2 SQIVND (reference sequence). V gave up 5 bases and J gave up 0 bases; unmatched junction bases: 6. The CDR3 spans 15 residues. Written as DNA, the CDR3 is TGTGCCAGTAGTCCACAGGGACAGACTAACTATGGCTACACCTTC. Translated, it gives CASSPQGQTNYGYTF.

V is TRBV11-2 and J is TRBJ2-5; 7 bases fit TRBD2. Germline lookup yields CDR1 SGHAT and CDR2 FQNNGV. Losses at the gene ends were 5 bases for V and 5 bases for J; bases not matched to a gene: 8. The CDR3 loop spans 14 amino acids. Here the CDR3 reads CASSQGEGYETQYF. CDR3 in DNA: TGTGCCAGCAGCCAAGGGGAGGGGTACGAGACCCAGTACTTC.

The chain uses TRBV6-5 and TRBJ1-1, with D possibly matching TRBD1 (5 bases). Germline-derived CDR1 and CDR2 are MNHEY and SVGAGI. The CDR3 is made up of 13 amino acids. Trimming left V 7 bases short and J 0 bases short, with 9 bases between. CDR3 in DNA: TGTGCCAGCAACGGGGGTATGAACACTGAAGCTTTCTTT. Protein: CASNGGMNTEAFF.

This chain links TRBV11-2 with TRBJ2-2; the match to TRBD2 covers 10 bases. The germline gives CDR1 SGHAT, CDR2 FQNNGV. CDR3 length: 17 amino acids. J gave up 4 bases and V 1 base, and 6 bases lay outside the gene matches. CDR3 protein: CASSLVLAGGGTGELFF. The CDR3 region has the DNA TGTGCCAGCAGCTTAGTTTTAGCGGGAGGCGGCACCGGGGAGCTGTTTTTT. The whole variable domain, remainder taken from reference TRBV11-2 and TRBJ2-2, is EAGVAQSPRYKIIEKRQSVAFWCNPISGHATLYWYQQILGQGPKLLIQFQNNGVVDDSQLPKDRFSAERLKGVDSTLKIQPAKLEDSAVYLCASSLVLAGGGTGELFFGEGSRLTVL.

This clone appeared a single time. The chain is built from TRBV30 and TRBJ2-5; 8 positions agree with TRBD2. CDR1 is GTSNPN and CDR2 is SVGIG in the germline V gene (reference sequence). With V trimmed by 0 bases and J by 2 bases, 8 bases remained unmatched. The CDR3 is 16 amino acids. This CDR3 is CAWSVYSGGGQETQYF. The CDR3 DNA is TGTGCCTGGAGTGTCTACTCCGGGGGGGGACAAGAGACCCAGTACTTC.

V gene TRBV2 combines with J gene TRBJ1-4; tentative D call: TRBD1 (5 bases). Between the trimmed V and J ends, which lost 10 bases and 8 bases, there was a span of 14 bases. The germline V gene has CDR1 SNHLY and CDR2 FYNNEI. The CDR3 length is 12 residues. CDR3 sequence: CATQTDGEKLFF. CDR3 sequence (DNA): TGTGCCACCCAGACAGACGGAGAAAAACTGTTTTTT.